This TCR beta chain emerged from a study of T-cell reconstitution after alpha-beta-depleted transplantation in children. Unique molecular identifiers were incorporated into the prepared TCRbeta library. MiXCR, run by TCRdb on the PCR reads, gives a single entry per CDR3 protein. The table lists 420,000 or so distinct CDR3 sequences, 9.5% to 13% of them singletons, with 4.5% to 6.5% in the top ten. V was shortened by 6 bases and J by 1 base, with 15 bases between the two germline ends. The CDR3 is 15 amino acids. The V gene's germline CDR1 is MNHNS and CDR2 SASEGT. There are many counts of this clonotype.

The sequence was collected from a human donor who donated a stem cell graft to a child with acute myeloid leukemia. This specimen consisted of PBMCs from the stem cell graft donor, obtained from the stem cell graft. The chain joins TRBV6-1 to TRBJ1-2; a possible D gene is TRBD1 (5 bases). The CDR3 loop reads CASSLRGAGNYGYTF. CDR3 nucleotides: TGTGCCAGCAGCCTAAGAGGGGCTGGTAACTATGGCTACACCTTC.